This T cell receptor beta chain was sequenced during a study of T cell repertoires in chronic hepatitis B (dated by TCRdb to the late 2010s). The CDR3 covers 15 residues, taking in both the cysteine and the phenylalanine. Just the 45-base CDR3 DNA is kept, in frame starting at base 1. V is pared back by 3 bases and J by 1 base, with 13 bases lying between the germline termini. From the germline V gene (reference sequence), CDR1 is MNHEY and CDR2 is SMNVEV. Remarks on this clone: Its antigen is unknown. The record has no base qualities; no much larger clone is one base away.

Receptor amplification or capture employed the immunoSEQ multiplex PCR assay. What TCRdb holds here is the immuneACCESS table cut down to in-frame rearrangements. Part of the clones is not present; checked against another copy, under half of the missing clones reflect an unresolved V gene, and the others are unexplained. The sample records about 420 clones, 75% to 80% of which are singletons. Approximately 40% of the sample is held by the ten biggest clonotypes. Sequencing was carried out using total CD8+ T cells from PBMCs. The sequence links TRBV27 to TRBJ2-7; the D segment could be TRBD1, given 5 matching bases. The receptor comes from a human donor with chronic hepatitis B virus infection. CDR3 protein: CASSFQGQRSYEQYF. The DNA is TGTGCCAGCAGTTTTCAGGGCCAACGGTCCTACGAGCAGTACTTC.